These 30 T cell receptor beta chains came from one sample sequenced in a study of Ad26.COV2.S vaccination and SARS-CoV-2 variants. Treatment reported: some 20 received Ad26.COV2.S at low or high dose, single or two shots; several received placebo; per-sample allocation not given. The study sampled participants on day 63 after the first vaccine or placebo injection. Using immunoSEQ multiplex PCR, the repertoire was profiled, and TCRdb retains in-frame clones only, with some absent. The sample has 300,000 to 350,000 clones, around 90% seen once. Sequenced here: peripheral blood, sampled in a trial of Ad26.COV2.S vaccine versus placebo. These receptor sequences come from a person between 18 and 59 years old who received the Ad26.COV2.S COVID-19 vaccine or a placebo.

The rearrangement joins TRBV7-2 to TRBJ1-1; possible D gene TRBD1, 5 bases. The CDR3 consists of 15 residues. In germline, CDR1 is SGHTA, CDR2 FQGNSA. V dropped 4 bases and J dropped 5 bases, with 17 bases sitting between them. CDR3 residues: CASSSGLSGGTEAFF. The CDR3 DNA reads TGTGCCAGCAGCTCTGGACTGAGCGGGGGTACTGAAGCTTTCTTT.

This chain links TRBV7-2 with TRBJ1-2; D might be TRBD1 (5 bases). Germline loops: CDR1 SGHTA, CDR2 FQGNSA. This CDR3 region has 13 residues. Trimming stripped 7 bases from V and 6 bases from J, with 15 bases between. The CDR3 DNA reads as TGTGCCAGCATGGGGGGTTTAAGTCATGGCTACACCTTC. Translation: CASMGGLSHGYTF.

The rearrangement joins TRBV7-2 to TRBJ2-1; TRBD2 agrees at 9 bases. V lost 5 bases and J lost 2; bases outside the gene matches: 4. Germline loops: CDR1 SGHTA, CDR2 FQGNSA. The CDR3 contains 15 residues. CDR3 residues: CASSNSGGAYNEQFF. The CDR3 DNA reads TGTGCCAGCAGCAATAGCGGGGGAGCCTACAATGAGCAGTTCTTC.

The chain employs TRBV7-6 and TRBJ2-1; D may be TRBD1 (6 bases). Germline-derived CDR1 and CDR2 are SGHVS and FNYEAQ. This CDR3 comprises 14 residues. V shed 8 bases and J shed 6 bases, with 17 bases lying between them. The CDR3 bases are TGTGCCAGCTCCCCCGTGGGGGCTGGCAATGAGCAGTTCTTC. It encodes CASSPVGAGNEQFF.

The genes are TRBV7-2 and TRBJ1-2; no reliable D call. V was clipped by 1 base and J by 6 bases, with 21 bases between them. This CDR3 is 17 amino acids long. The germline V gene encodes CDR1 SGHTA and CDR2 FQGNSA. The CDR3 spells CASSLDGRVRALDGYTF. CDR3 bases: TGTGCCAGCAGCTTAGACGGCCGGGTGCGGGCCCTCGATGGCTACACCTTC.

The chain uses TRBV7-9 and TRBJ1-2; D is unclear. This CDR3 contains 13 residues. With 2 bases removed from V and 8 bases from J, the gap between germline ends came to 12 bases. Germline V lookup: CDR1 SEHNR, CDR2 FQNEAQ (reference sequence). The DNA of the CDR3 is TGTGCCAGCAGCTTACATGACGAGGACGGCTACACCTTC. Amino acids: CASSLHDEDGYTF.

The chain recombines TRBV29-1 with TRBJ1-1; D call uncertain. CDR1 and CDR2 (germline): SQVTM, ANQGSEA. The CDR3 has 13 amino acids. Trimming took off 0 bases at V and 3 bases at J, with 8 bases between the two ends. CDR3 in amino acids: CSVEDRSHTEAFF. The CDR3 coding sequence is TGCAGCGTTGAAGACAGGTCGCACACTGAAGCTTTCTTT.

This rearrangement joins TRBV3-1 (or the pseudogene TRBV3-2) to TRBJ2-1, with 9 bases identical to TRBD2. Germline V gives CDR1 LGHDT, CDR2 YNNKEL (reference sequence). The CDR3 runs 15 residues. With V trimmed by 6 bases and J by 8 bases, 11 bases remained unmatched. The CDR3 loop is CASSLGTSLIDEQFF. The CDR3, as DNA: TGTGCCAGCAGTCTCGGGACTAGCCTTATCGATGAGCAGTTCTTC.

This clone was recorded once. The chain employs TRBV18 and TRBJ2-1, with 11 bases identical to TRBD2. The V segment lost 0 bases and the J segment 10 bases; nucleotides outside the gene matches: 11. The CDR3 is 17 residues long. Germline lookup yields CDR1 KGHSH and CDR2 LQKENI. DNA for the CDR3: TGTGCCAGCTCACCACCCCAGTTTAGCGGGGGGGCCCAGGAGCAGTTCTTC. This sequence encodes CASSPPQFSGGAQEQFF.

The chain is built from TRBV27 and TRBJ2-7; 8 bases fit TRBD1. The CDR3 is 18 residues long. J was trimmed by 0 bases and V by 4 bases; bases with no gene match: 14. From germline, CDR1 is MNHEY and CDR2 SMNVEV (reference sequence). The CDR3 is CASSSHLPRTGSSYEQYV. The CDR3 DNA follows: TGTGCCAGCAGTTCCCACCTTCCCCGGACAGGGAGCTCCTACGAGCAGTACGTC.

The chain couples TRBV12-3 or TRBV12-4 to TRBJ2-1; D is unclear. The CDR3 runs to 10 residues. The V and J ends lost 8 bases and 6 bases respectively, with 5 bases between them. CDR3 amino acids: CASGTNEQFF. CDR3 DNA sequence: TGTGCCAGCGGAACCAATGAGCAGTTCTTC.

This clone was detected only once. The V call is TRBV9, the J call TRBJ1-4; 7 bases align to TRBD1. The CDR3 totals 12 residues. Per germline, CDR1 SGDLS and CDR2 YYNGEE. Unmatched junction bases numbered 8, after V lost 4 bases and J lost 14 bases. The CDR3 sequence: CASSPSGTELFF. The CDR3 DNA reads as TGTGCCAGCAGCCCATCAGGGACAGAGCTGTTTTTT.

The J gene is TRBJ2-2, the V gene TRBV9; D is undetermined. The germline V gene has CDR1 SGDLS and CDR2 YYNGEE. V lost 7 bases, J lost 4 bases, and 20 bases lay in between. This CDR3 comprises 16 residues. The CDR3 is CASQALADGTTGELFF. The CDR3 DNA is TGTGCCAGCCAGGCTTTGGCAGACGGAACCACCGGGGAGCTGTTTTTT.

This chain links TRBV4-1 with TRBJ2-1; 7 bases map to TRBD1. The length of the CDR3 is 15 residues. CDR1 is MGHRA, CDR2 YSYEKL, per germline. J gave up 5 bases and V 0 bases, and 4 bases lay outside the gene matches. CDR3 nucleotides: TGCGCCAGCAGCCAAGAGGGGACAGCTAACAATGAGCAGTTCTTC. Protein sequence: CASSQEGTANNEQFF.

The chain joins TRBV4-2 to TRBJ2-7; 9 bases agree with TRBD1. The CDR3 runs to 15 residues. The J segment lost 0 bases and the V segment lost 4 bases, leaving 4 bases of the junction unmatched. Per the germline V gene, CDR1 is LGHNA and CDR2 is YNFKEQ. The CDR3 loop is CASSPGTGPSYEQYF. The CDR3, as DNA: TGTGCCAGCAGCCCCGGGACAGGGCCCTCCTACGAGCAGTACTTC.

The gene calls are TRBV7-9 and TRBJ1-2; 8 positions agree with TRBD1. The CDR3 covers 16 residues. Germline assignment: CDR1 SEHNR and CDR2 FQNEAQ (reference sequence). V shed 5 bases, J shed 6 bases, and the junction held 14 bases outside the gene matches. For the CDR3, the DNA is TGTGCCAGCAGCGAGGCGGACAGGGTTGATTTCGATGGCTACACCTTC. Its protein product is CASSEADRVDFDGYTF. The whole variable domain, remainder taken from reference TRBV7-9 and TRBJ1-2, is DTGVSQNPRHKITKRGQNVTFRCDPISEHNRLYWYRQTLGQGPEFLTYFQNEAQLEKSRLLSDRFSAERPKGSFSTLEIQRTEQGDSAMYLCASSEADRVDFDGYTFGSGTRLTVV.

The CDR3 coding sequence is TGTGCCAGTAGTAGGTACGGTGAAGCTTTCTTT. Amino acid sequence: CASSRYGEAFF. The chain links TRBV19 to TRBJ1-1; D gene ambiguous. Germline CDR1 LNHDA, CDR2 SQIVND (reference sequence). Trimming removed 4 bases from V and 7 bases from J, with 7 bases in between. This CDR3 spans 11 amino acids.

This rearrangement joins TRBV19 to TRBJ1-1; D gene ambiguous. Germline CDR1 LNHDA, CDR2 SQIVND (reference sequence). This CDR3 contains 14 residues. V dropped 4 bases and J dropped 5 bases, with 14 bases sitting between them. The CDR3 spells CASSTSGPRTEAFF. The CDR3 DNA reads as TGTGCCAGTAGTACCTCCGGCCCTAGAACTGAAGCTTTCTTT.

The rearrangement joins TRBV7-9 to TRBJ1-1, with D possibly matching TRBD1 (6 bases). The germline CDR1 and CDR2 sequences are SEHNR and FQNEAQ (reference sequence). V lost 5 bases and J 2 bases, leaving 12 bases between the germline ends. The CDR3 spans 14 residues. The CDR3 is CASSQAGQNTEAFF. The DNA for the CDR3 is TGTGCCAGCAGCCAAGCGGGACAAAACACTGAAGCTTTCTTT.

The chain combines TRBV4-1 with TRBJ2-3; no clear D gene. This CDR3 has 12 residues. The germline V gene has CDR1 MGHRA and CDR2 YSYEKL. Trimming stripped 1 base from V and 6 bases from J, with 5 bases between. For the CDR3, the DNA is TGCGCCAGCAGCCAAGTTGTCGATACGCAGTATTTT. As protein: CASSQVVDTQYF.

This chain links TRBV3-1 (or the pseudogene TRBV3-2) with TRBJ1-1; 7 positions agree with TRBD1. Trimming cost V 4 bases and J 11 bases; bases outside gene matches: 10. Germline V gene data show CDR1 as LGHDT and CDR2 as YNNKEL (reference sequence). CDR3 size: 13 residues. CDR3 residues: CASSRRSQGTAFF. The CDR3 DNA sequence: TGTGCCAGCAGCCGAAGATCACAGGGGACGGCTTTCTTT.

This clone has only one observation. This rearrangement joins TRBV7-2 to TRBJ2-2; tentative D call: TRBD1 (5 bases). This CDR3 spans 15 amino acids. V was shortened by 5 bases and J by 3 bases, with 13 bases between the two germline ends. CDR1 is SGHTA and CDR2 is FQGNSA in the germline V gene. The CDR3, as DNA: TGTGCCAGCAGCCTCCAGGGTAGTCACACCGGGGAGCTGTTTTTT. Encoded protein: CASSLQGSHTGELFF.

This clone came up once. The V call is TRBV6-5, the J call TRBJ2-2; the D gene is possibly TRBD2 (5 bases). V was shortened by 8 bases and J by 5 bases, with 9 bases between the two germline ends. The germline V gene encodes CDR1 MNHEY and CDR2 SVGAGI. The CDR3 length is 12 residues. In DNA form, the CDR3 reads TGTGCCAGCGGCCGGGGAACCGGGGAGCTGTTTTTT. Translation: CASGRGTGELFF.

The J gene is TRBJ2-7, the V gene TRBV12-3 or TRBV12-4; 7 nucleotides align to TRBD1. V dropped 5 bases and J dropped 4; count of bases not matched to a gene: 2. The CDR3 sequence is 12 residues long. The CDR3 DNA sequence: TGTGCCAGCAGTCCGACAGGGTACGAGCAGTACTTC. Translation: CASSPTGYEQYF.

The chain carries TRBV19 and TRBJ2-3; 11 bases agree with TRBD2. Germline V lookup: CDR1 LNHDA, CDR2 SQIVND (reference sequence). The CDR3 extends over 14 amino acids. V was pared by 10 bases and J by 2 bases, with 5 bases of the junction left unmatched. CDR3 in DNA: TGTGCCACCAGACTAGCGGGGAACACAGATACGCAGTATTTT. It encodes CATRLAGNTDTQYF.

DNA of the CDR3: TGTGCCAGCAGCCTAGGAGGAATCACAGATACGCAGTATTTT. This codes for CASSLGGITDTQYF. The V and J genes are TRBV11-2 and TRBJ2-3, with D possibly matching TRBD2 (5 bases). Deletions cut 5 bases from V and 2 bases from J, with 11 bases between. This CDR3 is 14 amino acids long. Per the germline V gene, CDR1 is SGHAT and CDR2 is FQNNGV.

V and J are TRBV19 and TRBJ1-5, with a weak D call TRBD1 (5 bases). The CDR3 has 13 amino acids. V was trimmed by 5 bases and J by 4 bases, leaving 9 bases between them. Germline V CDR1 and CDR2: LNHDA, SQIVND (reference sequence). CDR3 DNA: TGTGCCAGTAGTCAGACAGATAATCAGCCCCAGCATTTT. Protein sequence: CASSQTDNQPQHF.

This clone has more than one count but fewer than ten. The chain carries TRBV7-9 and TRBJ1-2; D is possibly TRBD1 (5 bases). This CDR3 comprises 16 residues. V lost 5 bases to trimming and J lost 2 bases, with 18 bases between them. Germline lookup yields CDR1 SEHNR and CDR2 FQNEAQ (reference sequence). The CDR3 DNA reads TGTGCCAGCAGCCGATCATTCTCGACAGAGAACTATGGCTACACCTTC. Protein product: CASSRSFSTENYGYTF.

This chain joins TRBV10-1 and TRBJ1-4, with D maybe TRBD1 (5 bases). Germline CDR1 reads WNHNN; CDR2 reads SYGVQD (reference sequence). Trimming stripped 3 bases from V and 0 bases from J, with 8 bases between. This CDR3 has 15 residues. The DNA of the CDR3 is TGCGCCAGCAGTGACCCCAGGGCAACTAATGAAAAACTGTTTTTT. Its translation: CASSDPRATNEKLFF.

This clone was observed a few times. J is TRBJ2-7 and V is TRBV24-1; perhaps TRBD1 as D (6 bases). V was pared by 8 bases and J by 0 bases, with 13 bases between. The germline CDR1 and CDR2 sequences are KGHDR and SFDVKD. This CDR3 comprises 14 residues. The CDR3 protein is CATMKPGHSYEQYV. The DNA for the CDR3 is TGTGCCACCATGAAACCGGGACACTCCTACGAGCAGTACGTC.